This note documents a single T cell receptor (beta chain) sequence. Assay: immunoSEQ multiplex PCR; the TCRdb copy retains only in-frame clones and omits some. This table holds 80,000 to 100,000 clones, approximately 74% found once. The source of the sample is a study of blood T cell repertoires in COVID-19. Study-wide background: Samples taken during acute and convalescent COVID-19 were collected in the United States, Italy and Spain.

V gave up 4 bases and J gave up 4 bases, with 16 bases separating them. Per the germline V gene, CDR1 is MGHRA and CDR2 is YSYEKL. CDR3 length equals 15 residues. This TCR derives from a man aged 65 to 85 with COVID-19, enrolled during active disease. Sequencing was done on a sample of peripheral blood. The genes are TRBV4-1 and TRBJ1-1; D is undetermined. Written as DNA, the CDR3 is TGCGCCAGCAGCCGGATTGAGGATAGTAGCACTGAAGCTTTCTTT. It encodes CASSRIEDSSTEAFF.